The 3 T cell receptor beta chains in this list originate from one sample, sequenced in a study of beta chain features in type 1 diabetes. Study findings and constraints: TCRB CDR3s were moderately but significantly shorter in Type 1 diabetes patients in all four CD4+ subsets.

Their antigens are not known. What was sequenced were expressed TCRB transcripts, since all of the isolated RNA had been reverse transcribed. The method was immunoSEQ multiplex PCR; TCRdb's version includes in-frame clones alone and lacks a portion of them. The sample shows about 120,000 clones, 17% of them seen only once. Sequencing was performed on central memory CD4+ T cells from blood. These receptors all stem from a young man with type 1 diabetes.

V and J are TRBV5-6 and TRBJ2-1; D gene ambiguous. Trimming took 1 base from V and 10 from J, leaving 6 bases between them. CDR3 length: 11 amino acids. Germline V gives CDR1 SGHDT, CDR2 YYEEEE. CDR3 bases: TGTGCCAGCAGCTTGCTAGGGGAGCAGTTCTTC. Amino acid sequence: CASSLLGEQFF.

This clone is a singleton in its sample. The CDR3 sequence: CASGGLAGEETQYF. CDR3 sequence (DNA): TGTGCCAGCGGTGGACTAGCGGGAGAAGAGACCCAGTACTTC. This rearrangement joins TRBV6-1 to TRBJ2-5; 13 nucleotides align to TRBD2. Germline V CDR1 and CDR2: MNHNS, SASEGT. This CDR3 region has 14 residues. Trimming took 8 bases from V and 3 from J; bases not matched to a gene: 3.

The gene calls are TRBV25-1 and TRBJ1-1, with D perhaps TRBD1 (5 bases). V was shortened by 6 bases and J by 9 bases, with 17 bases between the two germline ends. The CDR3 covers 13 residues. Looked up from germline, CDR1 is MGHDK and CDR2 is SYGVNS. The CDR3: CASSRAGNTKAFF. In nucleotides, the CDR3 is TGTGCCAGCAGCCGGGCAGGGAATACCAAAGCTTTCTTT.